This TCR beta chain was sequenced for a study of persistence of HIV-infected CD4 T cells. The libraries were made with immunoSEQ version 4 in survey mode. Sequencing was performed with immunoSEQ multiplex PCR; in TCRdb, only in-frame clones are kept and a portion is missing. The sample shows roughly 34,000 clones, 82% of them seen only once. Remarks on this clone: The antigen remains unidentified.

The stimulus was lysate of CMV-infected fibroblasts, 10 ug/mL. Sorted nonresponding memory CD4+ T cells were CD40L-negative, CD69-negative, CD45RO-high. The CDR3 spans 11 residues. Germline V gives CDR1 GTSNPN, CDR2 SVGIG (reference sequence). With 0 bases removed from V and 8 bases from J, the gap between germline ends came to 4 bases. The sample was CD4+ T cells sorted from PBMCs after approximately 19-hour stimulation, taken from a patient who received antiretroviral therapy. This receptor was taken from an adult man with HIV who was CMV-seropositive. V and J are TRBV30 and TRBJ1-4; D ambiguous. CDR3 sequence: CAWSVEEKLFF. The DNA for the CDR3 is TGTGCCTGGAGTGTGGAGGAAAAACTGTTTTTT. The variable domain in full, completed from reference TRBV30 and TRBJ1-4, reads SQTIHQWPATLVQPVGSPLSLECTVEGTSNPNLYWYRQAAGRGLQLLFYSVGIGQISSEVPQNLSASRPQDRQFILSSKKLLLSDSGFYLCAWSVEEKLFFGSGTQLSVL.